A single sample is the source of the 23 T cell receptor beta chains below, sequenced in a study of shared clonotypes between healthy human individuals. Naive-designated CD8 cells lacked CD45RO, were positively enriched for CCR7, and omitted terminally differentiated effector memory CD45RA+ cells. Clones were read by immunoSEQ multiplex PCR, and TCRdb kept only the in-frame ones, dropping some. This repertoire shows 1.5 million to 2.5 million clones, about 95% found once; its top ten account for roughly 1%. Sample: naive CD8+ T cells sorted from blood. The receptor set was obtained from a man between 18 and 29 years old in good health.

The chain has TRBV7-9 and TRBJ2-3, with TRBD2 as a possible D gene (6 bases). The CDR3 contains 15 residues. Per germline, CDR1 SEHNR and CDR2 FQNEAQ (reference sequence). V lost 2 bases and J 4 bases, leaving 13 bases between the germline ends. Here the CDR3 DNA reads TGTGCCAGCAGCTTACCCGGGAGAGGGGCAGATACGCAGTATTTT. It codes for CASSLPGRGADTQYF.

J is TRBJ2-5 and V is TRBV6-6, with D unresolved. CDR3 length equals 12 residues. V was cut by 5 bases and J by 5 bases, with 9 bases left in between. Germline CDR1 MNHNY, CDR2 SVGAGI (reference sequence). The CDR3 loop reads CASSVMLETQYF. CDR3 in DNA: TGTGCCAGCAGTGTCATGCTGGAGACCCAGTACTTC.

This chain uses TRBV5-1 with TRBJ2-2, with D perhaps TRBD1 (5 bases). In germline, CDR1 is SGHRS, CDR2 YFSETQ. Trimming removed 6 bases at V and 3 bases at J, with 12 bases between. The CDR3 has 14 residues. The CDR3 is CASNIGVDTGELFF. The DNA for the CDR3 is TGCGCCAGCAATATAGGGGTTGACACCGGGGAGCTGTTTTTT.

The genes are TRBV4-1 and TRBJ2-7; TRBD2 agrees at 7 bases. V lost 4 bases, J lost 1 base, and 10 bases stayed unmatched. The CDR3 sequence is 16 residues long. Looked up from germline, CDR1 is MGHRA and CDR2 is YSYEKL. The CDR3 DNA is TGCGCCAGCAGCCCCGGAGCGGGCGGGGGATCCTACGAGCAGTACTTC. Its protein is CASSPGAGGGSYEQYF.

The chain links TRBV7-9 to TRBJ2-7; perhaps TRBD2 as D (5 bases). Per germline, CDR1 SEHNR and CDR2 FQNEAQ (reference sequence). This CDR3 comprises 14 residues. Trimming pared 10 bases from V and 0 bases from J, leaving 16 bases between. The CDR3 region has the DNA TGTGCCACCCGAGGGCTCTCTCCCTCCTACGAGCAGTACTTC. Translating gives CATRGLSPSYEQYF.

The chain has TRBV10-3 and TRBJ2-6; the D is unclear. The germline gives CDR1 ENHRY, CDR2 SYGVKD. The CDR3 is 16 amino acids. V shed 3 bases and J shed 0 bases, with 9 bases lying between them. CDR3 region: CAISEIKNSGANVLTF. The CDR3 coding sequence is TGTGCCATCAGTGAAATAAAGAACTCTGGGGCCAACGTCCTGACTTTC.

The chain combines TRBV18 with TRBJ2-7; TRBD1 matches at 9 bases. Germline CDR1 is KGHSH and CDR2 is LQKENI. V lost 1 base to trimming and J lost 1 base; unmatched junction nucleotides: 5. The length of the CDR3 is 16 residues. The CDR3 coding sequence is TGTGCCAGCTCACCACAGTCGGGGACAGGGTCCTACGAGCAGTACTTC. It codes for CASSPQSGTGSYEQYF.

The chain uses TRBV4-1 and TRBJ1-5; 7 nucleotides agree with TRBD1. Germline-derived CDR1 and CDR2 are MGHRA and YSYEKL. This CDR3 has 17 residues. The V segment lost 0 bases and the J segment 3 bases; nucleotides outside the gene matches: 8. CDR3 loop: CASSQDDGTEYNQPQHF. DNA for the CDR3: TGCGCCAGCAGCCAAGATGATGGGACAGAATACAATCAGCCCCAGCATTTT.

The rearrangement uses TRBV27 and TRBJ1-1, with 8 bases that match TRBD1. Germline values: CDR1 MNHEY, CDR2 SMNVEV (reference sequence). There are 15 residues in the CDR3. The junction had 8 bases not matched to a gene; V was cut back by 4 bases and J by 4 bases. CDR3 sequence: CASSSGQGQSTEAFF. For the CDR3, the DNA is TGTGCCAGCAGTTCAGGACAGGGACAGAGCACTGAAGCTTTCTTT.

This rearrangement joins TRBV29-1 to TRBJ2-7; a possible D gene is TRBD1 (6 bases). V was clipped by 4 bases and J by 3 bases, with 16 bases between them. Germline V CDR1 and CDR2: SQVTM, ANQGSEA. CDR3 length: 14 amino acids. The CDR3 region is CSVALGASYYEQYF. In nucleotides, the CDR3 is TGCAGCGTTGCCTTGGGGGCTAGCTACTACGAGCAGTACTTC.

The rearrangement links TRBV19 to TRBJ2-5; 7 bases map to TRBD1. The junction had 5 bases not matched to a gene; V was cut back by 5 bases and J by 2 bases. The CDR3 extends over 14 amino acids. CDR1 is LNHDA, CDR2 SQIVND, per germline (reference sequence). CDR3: CASSVDRDQETQYF. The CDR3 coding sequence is TGTGCCAGTAGTGTCGACAGGGATCAAGAGACCCAGTACTTC.

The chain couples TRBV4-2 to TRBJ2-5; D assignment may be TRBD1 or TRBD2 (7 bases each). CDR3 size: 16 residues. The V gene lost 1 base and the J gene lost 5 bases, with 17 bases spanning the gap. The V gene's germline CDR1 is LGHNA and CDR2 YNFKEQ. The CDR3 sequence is CASSQVREGAGETQYF. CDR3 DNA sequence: TGTGCCAGCAGCCAAGTTAGGGAGGGGGCCGGGGAGACCCAGTACTTC.

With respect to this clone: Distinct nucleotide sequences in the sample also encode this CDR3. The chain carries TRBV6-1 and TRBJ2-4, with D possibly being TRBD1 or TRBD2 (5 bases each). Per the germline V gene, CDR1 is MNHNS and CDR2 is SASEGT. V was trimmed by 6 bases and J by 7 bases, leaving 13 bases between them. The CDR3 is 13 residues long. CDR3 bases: TGTGCCAGCAGGACCGGGACGGGGAACATTCAGTACTTC. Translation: CASRTGTGNIQYF.

The DNA of the CDR3 is TGTGCCAGCAGTGAATTTGAGAGGGCGGACACCGGGGAGCTGTTTTTT. Residues: CASSEFERADTGELFF. The chain combines TRBV25-1 with TRBJ2-2; tentative D call: TRBD2 (5 bases). The CDR3 covers 16 residues. Trimming cost V 1 base and J 3 bases, with 12 bases left between them. In germline, CDR1 is MGHDK, CDR2 SYGVNS.

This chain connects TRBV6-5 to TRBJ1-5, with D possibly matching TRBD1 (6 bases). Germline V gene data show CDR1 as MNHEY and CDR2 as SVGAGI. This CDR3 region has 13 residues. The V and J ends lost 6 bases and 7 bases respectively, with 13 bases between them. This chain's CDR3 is CASRRGGRQPQHF. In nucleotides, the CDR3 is TGTGCCAGCAGACGGGGGGGCAGACAGCCCCAGCATTTT.

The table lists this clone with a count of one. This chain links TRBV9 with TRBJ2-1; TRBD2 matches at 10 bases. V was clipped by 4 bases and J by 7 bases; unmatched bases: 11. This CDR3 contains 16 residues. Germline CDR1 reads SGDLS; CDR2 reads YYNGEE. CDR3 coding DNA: TGTGCCAGCAGCCCAAAGCGGGAGGGGAGAGGGAATGAGCAGTTCTTC. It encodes CASSPKREGRGNEQFF.

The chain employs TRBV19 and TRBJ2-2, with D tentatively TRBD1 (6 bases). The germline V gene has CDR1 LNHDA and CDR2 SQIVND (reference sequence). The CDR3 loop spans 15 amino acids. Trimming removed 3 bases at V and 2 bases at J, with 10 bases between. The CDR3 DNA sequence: TGTGCCAGTAGTATGGGGGCAGAAAACACCGGGGAGCTGTTTTTT. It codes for CASSMGAENTGELFF. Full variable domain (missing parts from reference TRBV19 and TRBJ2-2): DGGITQSPKYLFRKEGQNVTLSCEQNLNHDAMYWYRQDPGQGLRLIYYSQIVNDFQKGDIAEGYSVSREKKESFPLTVTSAQKNPTAFYLCASSMGAENTGELFFGEGSRLTVL.

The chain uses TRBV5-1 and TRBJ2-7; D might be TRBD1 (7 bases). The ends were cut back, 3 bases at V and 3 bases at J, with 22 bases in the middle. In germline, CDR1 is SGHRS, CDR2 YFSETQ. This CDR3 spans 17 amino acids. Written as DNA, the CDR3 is TGCGCCAGCAGCTCGGGCACTCCAGGGGGACTCCTCTACGAGCAGTACTTC. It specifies CASSSGTPGGLLYEQYF.

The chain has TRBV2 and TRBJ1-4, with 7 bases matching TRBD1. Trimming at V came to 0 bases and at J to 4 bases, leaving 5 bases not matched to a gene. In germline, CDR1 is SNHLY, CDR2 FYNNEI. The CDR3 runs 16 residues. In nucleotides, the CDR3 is TGTGCCAGCAGTGAAGCGGGGACAGCATTTAATGAAAAACTGTTTTTT. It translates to CASSEAGTAFNEKLFF. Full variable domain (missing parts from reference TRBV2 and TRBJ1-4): EPEVTQTPSHQVTQMGQEVILRCVPISNHLYFYWYRQILGQKVEFLVSFYNNEISEKSEIFDDQFSVERPDGSNFTLKIRSTKLEDSAMYFCASSEAGTAFNEKLFFGSGTQLSVL.

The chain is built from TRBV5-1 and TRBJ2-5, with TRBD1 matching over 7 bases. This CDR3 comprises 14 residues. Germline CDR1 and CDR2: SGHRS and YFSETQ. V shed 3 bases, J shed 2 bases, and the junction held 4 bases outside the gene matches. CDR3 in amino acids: CASSYGQDQETQYF. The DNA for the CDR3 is TGCGCCAGCAGCTATGGACAGGATCAAGAGACCCAGTACTTC.

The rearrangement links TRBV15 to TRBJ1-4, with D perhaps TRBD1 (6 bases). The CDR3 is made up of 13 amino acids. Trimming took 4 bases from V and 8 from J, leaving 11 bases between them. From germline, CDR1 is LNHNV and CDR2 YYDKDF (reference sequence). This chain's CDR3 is CATSTGQDEKLFF. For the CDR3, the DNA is TGTGCCACCAGCACGGGACAAGACGAAAAACTGTTTTTT. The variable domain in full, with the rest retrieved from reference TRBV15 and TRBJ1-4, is DAMVIQNPRYQVTQFGKPVTLSCSQTLNHNVMYWYQQKSSQAPKLLFHYYDKDFNNEADTPDNFQSRRPNTSFCFLDIRSPGLGDTAMYLCATSTGQDEKLFFGSGTQLSVL.

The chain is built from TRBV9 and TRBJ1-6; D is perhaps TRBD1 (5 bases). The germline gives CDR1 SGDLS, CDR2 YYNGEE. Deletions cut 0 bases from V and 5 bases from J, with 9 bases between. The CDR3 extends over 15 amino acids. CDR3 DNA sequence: TGTGCCAGCAGCGTAGCTGGGGGGGATAATTCACCCCTCCACTTT. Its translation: CASSVAGGDNSPLHF.

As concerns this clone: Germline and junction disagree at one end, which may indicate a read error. This CDR3 is CASSYSPGGNSGYTF. The CDR3, as DNA: TGTGCCAGCAGTTACAGTCCAGGGGGCAACTCTGGCTACACCTTC. The chain has TRBV6-6 and TRBJ1-2; 8 bases line up with TRBD1. CDR1 is MNHNY and CDR2 is SVGAGI in the germline V gene (reference sequence). This CDR3 has 15 residues.